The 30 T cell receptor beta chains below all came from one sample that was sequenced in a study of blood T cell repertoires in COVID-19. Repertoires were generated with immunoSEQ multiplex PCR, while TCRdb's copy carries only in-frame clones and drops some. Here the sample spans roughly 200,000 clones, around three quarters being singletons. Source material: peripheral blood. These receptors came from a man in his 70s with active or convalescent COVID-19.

As DNA, the CDR3 is TGTGCCAGCAGGAGGGACTCTAGCTCCTACAATGAGCAGTTCTTC. It translates to CASRRDSSSYNEQFF. The genes are TRBV6-5 and TRBJ2-1; possibly TRBD2 for D (6 bases). The germline gives CDR1 MNHEY, CDR2 SVGAGI. The V and J ends lost 6 bases and 0 bases respectively, with 12 bases between them. CDR3 size: 15 residues.

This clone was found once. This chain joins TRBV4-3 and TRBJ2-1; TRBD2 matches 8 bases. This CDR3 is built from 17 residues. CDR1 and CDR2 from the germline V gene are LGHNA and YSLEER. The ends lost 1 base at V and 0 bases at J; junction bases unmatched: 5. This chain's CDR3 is CASSQGQRESSYNEQFF. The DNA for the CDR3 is TGCGCCAGCAGCCAAGGCCAGCGGGAGAGCTCCTACAATGAGCAGTTCTTC.

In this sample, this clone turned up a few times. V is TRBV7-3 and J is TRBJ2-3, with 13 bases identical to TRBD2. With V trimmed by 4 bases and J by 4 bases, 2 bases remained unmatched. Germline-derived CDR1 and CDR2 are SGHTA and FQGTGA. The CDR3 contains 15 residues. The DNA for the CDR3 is TGTGCCAGCAGCTCAGGACTAGCGGGAGCAGATACGCAGTATTTT. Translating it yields CASSSGLAGADTQYF.

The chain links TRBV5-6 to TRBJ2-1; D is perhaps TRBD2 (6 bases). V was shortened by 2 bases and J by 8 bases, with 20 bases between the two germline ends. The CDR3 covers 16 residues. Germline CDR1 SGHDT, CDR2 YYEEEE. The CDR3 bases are TGTGCCAGCAGCTTTGAAGGCGGGACCCAAGTACATGAGCAGTTCTTC. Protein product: CASSFEGGTQVHEQFF.

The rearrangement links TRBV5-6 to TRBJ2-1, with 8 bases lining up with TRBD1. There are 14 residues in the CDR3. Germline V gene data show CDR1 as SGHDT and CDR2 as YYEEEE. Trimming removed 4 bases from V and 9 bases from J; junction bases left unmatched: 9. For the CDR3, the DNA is TGTGCCAGCAGCACCTTGACAGGGGAGGCTGAGCAGTTCTTC. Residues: CASSTLTGEAEQFF.

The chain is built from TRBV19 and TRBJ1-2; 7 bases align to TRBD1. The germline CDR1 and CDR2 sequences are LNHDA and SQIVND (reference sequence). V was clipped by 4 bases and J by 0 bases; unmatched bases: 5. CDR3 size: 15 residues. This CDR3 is CASSTWDRANYGYTF. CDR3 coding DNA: TGTGCCAGTAGTACTTGGGACAGAGCTAACTATGGCTACACCTTC.

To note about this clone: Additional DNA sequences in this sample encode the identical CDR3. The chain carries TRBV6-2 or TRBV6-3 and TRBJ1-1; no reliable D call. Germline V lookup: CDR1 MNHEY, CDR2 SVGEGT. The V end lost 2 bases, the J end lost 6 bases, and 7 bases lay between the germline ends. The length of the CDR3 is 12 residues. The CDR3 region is CASSYGGSEAFF. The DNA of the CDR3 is TGTGCCAGCAGTTACGGTGGCTCTGAAGCTTTCTTT.

As DNA, the CDR3 is TGTGCCAGCAGCTTAGGGAGAACTGACAATGAGCAGTTCTTC. Protein sequence: CASSLGRTDNEQFF. V usage is TRBV7-2 and J usage is TRBJ2-1; D uncertain. Germline CDR1 is SGHTA and CDR2 is FQGNSA. The CDR3 is 14 residues long. The V end was cut by 1 base, the J end by 5 bases, with 9 bases between.

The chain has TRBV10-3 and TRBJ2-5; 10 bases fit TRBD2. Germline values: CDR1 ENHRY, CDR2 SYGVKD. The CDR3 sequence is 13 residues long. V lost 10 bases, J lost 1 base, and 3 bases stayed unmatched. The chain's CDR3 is CATLAGGQETQYF. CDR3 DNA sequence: TGTGCCACATTAGCGGGGGGCCAAGAGACCCAGTACTTC.

The CDR3 loop is CASSYSLTASEAFF. DNA for the CDR3: TGTGCCAGCAGTTACTCCCTGACAGCGAGTGAAGCTTTCTTT. This chain uses TRBV6-5 with TRBJ1-1, with D tentatively TRBD1 (5 bases). Trimming stripped 0 bases from V and 7 bases from J, with 12 bases between. CDR3 length: 14 residues. Germline CDR1 and CDR2: MNHEY and SVGAGI.

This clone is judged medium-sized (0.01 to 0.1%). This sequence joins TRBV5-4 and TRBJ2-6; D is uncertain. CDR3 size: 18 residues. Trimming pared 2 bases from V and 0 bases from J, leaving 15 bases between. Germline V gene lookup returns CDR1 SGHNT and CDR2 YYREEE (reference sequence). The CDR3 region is CASSFGAGRFSGANVLTF. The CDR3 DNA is TGTGCCAGCAGCTTCGGTGCAGGTCGCTTCTCTGGGGCCAACGTCCTGACTTTC.

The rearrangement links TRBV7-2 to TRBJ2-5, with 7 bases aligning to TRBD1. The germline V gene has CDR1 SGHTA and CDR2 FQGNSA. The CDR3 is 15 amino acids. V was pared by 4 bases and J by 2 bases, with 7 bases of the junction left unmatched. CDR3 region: CASSYYRGRQETQYF. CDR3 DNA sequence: TGTGCCAGCAGCTACTACAGGGGACGACAAGAGACCCAGTACTTC. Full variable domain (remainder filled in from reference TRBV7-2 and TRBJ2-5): GAGVSQSPSNKVTEKGKDVELRCDPISGHTALYWYRQSLGQGLEFLIYFQGNSAPDKSGLPSDRFSAERTGGSVSTLTIQRTQQEDSAVYLCASSYYRGRQETQYFGPGTRLLVL.

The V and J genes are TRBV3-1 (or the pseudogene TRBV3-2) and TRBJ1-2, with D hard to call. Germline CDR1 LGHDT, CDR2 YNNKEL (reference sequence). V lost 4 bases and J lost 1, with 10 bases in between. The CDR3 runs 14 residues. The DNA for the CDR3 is TGTGCCAGCAGCCCCAACCGGGTTAACTATGGCTACACCTTC. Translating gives CASSPNRVNYGYTF.

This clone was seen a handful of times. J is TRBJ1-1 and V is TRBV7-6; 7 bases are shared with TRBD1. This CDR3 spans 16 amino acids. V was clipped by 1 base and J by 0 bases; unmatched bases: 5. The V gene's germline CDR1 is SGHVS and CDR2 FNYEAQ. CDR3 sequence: CASSLGQTGLNTEAFF. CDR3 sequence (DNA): TGTGCCAGCAGCTTAGGCCAGACAGGGCTGAACACTGAAGCTTTCTTT.

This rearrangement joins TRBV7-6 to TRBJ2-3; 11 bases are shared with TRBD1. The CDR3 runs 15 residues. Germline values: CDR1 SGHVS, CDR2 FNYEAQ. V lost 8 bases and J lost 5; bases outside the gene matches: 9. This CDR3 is CASGSGQGVGDTQYF. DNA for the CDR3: TGTGCCAGCGGATCGGGACAGGGGGTGGGAGATACGCAGTATTTT.

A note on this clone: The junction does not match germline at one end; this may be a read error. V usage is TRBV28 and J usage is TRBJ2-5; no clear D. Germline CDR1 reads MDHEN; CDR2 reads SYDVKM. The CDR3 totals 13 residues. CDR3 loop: CASSLGHHETQYF. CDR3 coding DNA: TGTGCCAGCAGTTTAGGGCACCACGAGACCCAGTACTTC.

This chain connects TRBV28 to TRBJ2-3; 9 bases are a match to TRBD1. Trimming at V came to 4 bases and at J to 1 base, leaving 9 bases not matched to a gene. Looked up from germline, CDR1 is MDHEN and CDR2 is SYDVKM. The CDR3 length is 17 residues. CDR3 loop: CASSWGRGTGRTDTQYF. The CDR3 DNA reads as TGTGCCAGCAGTTGGGGGAGGGGGACAGGGCGCACAGATACGCAGTATTTT.

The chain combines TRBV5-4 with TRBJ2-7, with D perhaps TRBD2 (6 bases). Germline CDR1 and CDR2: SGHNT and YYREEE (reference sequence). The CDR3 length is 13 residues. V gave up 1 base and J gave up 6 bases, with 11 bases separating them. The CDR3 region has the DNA TGTGCCAGCAGCTTGAGGCGAGCGGGCGAGCAGTACTTC. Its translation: CASSLRRAGEQYF.

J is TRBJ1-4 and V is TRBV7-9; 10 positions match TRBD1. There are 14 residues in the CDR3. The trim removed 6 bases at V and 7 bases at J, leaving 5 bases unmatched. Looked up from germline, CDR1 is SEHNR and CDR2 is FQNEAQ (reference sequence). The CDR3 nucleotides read TGTGCCAGCAGTTGGGACAGGGGAAGTGAAAAACTGTTTTTT. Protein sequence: CASSWDRGSEKLFF.

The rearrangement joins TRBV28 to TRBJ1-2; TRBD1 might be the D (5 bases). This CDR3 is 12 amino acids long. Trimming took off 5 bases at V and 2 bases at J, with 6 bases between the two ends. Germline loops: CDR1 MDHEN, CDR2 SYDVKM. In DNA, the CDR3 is TGTGCCAGCAGTCAGGGAAACTATGGCTACACCTTC. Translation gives CASSQGNYGYTF.

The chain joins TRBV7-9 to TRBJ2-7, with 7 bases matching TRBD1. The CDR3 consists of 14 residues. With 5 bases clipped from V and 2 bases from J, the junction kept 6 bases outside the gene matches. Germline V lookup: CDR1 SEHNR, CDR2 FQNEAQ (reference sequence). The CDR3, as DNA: TGTGCCAGCAGCAACCGGGACAGAACCTACGAGCAGTACTTC. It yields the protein CASSNRDRTYEQYF. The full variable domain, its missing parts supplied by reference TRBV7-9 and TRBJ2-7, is DTGVSQNPRHKITKRGQNVTFRCDPISEHNRLYWYRQTLGQGPEFLTYFQNEAQLEKSRLLSDRFSAERPKGSFSTLEIQRTEQGDSAMYLCASSNRDRTYEQYFGPGTRLTVT.

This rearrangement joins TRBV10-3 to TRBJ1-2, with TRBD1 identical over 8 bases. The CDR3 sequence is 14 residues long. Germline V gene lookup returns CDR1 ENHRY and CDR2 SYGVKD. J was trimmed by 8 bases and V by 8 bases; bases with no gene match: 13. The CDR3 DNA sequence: TGTGCCATCGGGCAGGACAGGGTATCGTGGGGCTACACCTTC. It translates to CAIGQDRVSWGYTF.

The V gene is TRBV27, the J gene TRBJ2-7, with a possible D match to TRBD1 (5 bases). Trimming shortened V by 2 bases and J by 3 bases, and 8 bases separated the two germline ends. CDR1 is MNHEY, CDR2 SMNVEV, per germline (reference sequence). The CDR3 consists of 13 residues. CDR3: CASSLGAGYEQYF. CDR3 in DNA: TGTGCCAGCAGTTTAGGGGCCGGCTACGAGCAGTACTTC.

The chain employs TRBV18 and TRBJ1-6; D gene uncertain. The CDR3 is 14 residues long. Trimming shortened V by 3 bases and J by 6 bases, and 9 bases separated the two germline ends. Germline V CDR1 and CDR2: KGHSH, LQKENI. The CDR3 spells CASSPLAANSPLHF. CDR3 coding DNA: TGTGCCAGCTCACCCCTGGCGGCTAATTCACCCCTCCACTTT. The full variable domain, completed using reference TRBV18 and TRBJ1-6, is NAGVMQNPRHLVRRRGQEARLRCSPMKGHSHVYWYRQLPEEGLKFMVYLQKENIIDESGMPKERFSAEFPKEGPSILRIQQVVRGDSAAYFCASSPLAANSPLHFGNGTRLTVT.

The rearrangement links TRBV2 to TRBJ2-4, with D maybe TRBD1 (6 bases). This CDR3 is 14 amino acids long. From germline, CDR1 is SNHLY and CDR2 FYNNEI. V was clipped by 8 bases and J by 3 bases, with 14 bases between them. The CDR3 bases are TGTGCCAGCGAACAGGGACGGGGCAAAAACATTCAGTACTTC. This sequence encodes CASEQGRGKNIQYF.

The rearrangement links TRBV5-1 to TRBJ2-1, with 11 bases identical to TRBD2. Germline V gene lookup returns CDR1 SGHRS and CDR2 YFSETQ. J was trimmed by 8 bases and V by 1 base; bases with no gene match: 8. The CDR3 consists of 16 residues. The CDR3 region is CASSLLAGGGLDEQFF. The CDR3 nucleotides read TGCGCCAGCAGCTTGTTAGCGGGAGGGGGTCTGGATGAGCAGTTCTTC.

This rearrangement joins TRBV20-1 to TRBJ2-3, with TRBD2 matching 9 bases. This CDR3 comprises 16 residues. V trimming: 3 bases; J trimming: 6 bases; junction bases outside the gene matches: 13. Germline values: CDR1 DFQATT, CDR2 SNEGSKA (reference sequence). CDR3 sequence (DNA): TGCAGTGCTAGTAAACCGGGACTAGCCCCTGATGATACGCAGTATTTT. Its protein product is CSASKPGLAPDDTQYF.

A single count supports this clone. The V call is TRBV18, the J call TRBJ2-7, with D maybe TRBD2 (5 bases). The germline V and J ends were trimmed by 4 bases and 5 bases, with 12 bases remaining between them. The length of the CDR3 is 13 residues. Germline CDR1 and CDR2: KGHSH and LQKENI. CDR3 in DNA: TGTGCCAGCTCACTAGAGCCCGGGAACGAGCAGTACTTC. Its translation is CASSLEPGNEQYF.

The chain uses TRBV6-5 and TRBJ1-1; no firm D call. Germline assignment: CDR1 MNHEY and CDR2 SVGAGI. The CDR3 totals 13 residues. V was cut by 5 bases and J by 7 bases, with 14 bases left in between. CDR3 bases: TGTGCCAGCAGTCCATACCCCCTCTATGAAGCTTTCTTT. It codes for CASSPYPLYEAFF.

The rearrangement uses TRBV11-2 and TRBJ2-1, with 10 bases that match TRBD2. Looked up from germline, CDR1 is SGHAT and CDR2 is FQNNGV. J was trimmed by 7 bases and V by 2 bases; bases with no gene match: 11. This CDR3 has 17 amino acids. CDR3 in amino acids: CASSLTPLAGVVNEQFF. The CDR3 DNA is TGTGCCAGCAGCTTAACCCCTCTAGCGGGAGTGGTGAATGAGCAGTTCTTC.